The 14 T cell receptor beta chains given below trace back to one sample, sequenced in a study of monozygotic twins with inflammatory bowel disease. TCRdb reanalyzed the 5' RACE reads, giving one entry per CDR3 protein sequence and no DNA. The listing contains about 420,000 distinct CDR3 sequences. The source material was blood. These receptors originate from a human donor with ulcerative colitis or Crohn's disease, or a healthy co-twin of an affected twin (not recorded which).

The chain recombines TRBV7-9 with TRBJ2-7. Germline CDR1 is SEHNR and CDR2 is FQNEAQ (reference sequence). CDR3 length: 12 residues. CDR3 loop: CTSSLVQYEQYF.

The V and J genes are TRBV6-5 and TRBJ1-1; checking the TCRdb D call of TRBD1 is not possible without DNA. This CDR3 is 14 amino acids long. Germline CDR1 reads MNHEY; CDR2 reads SVGAGI. CDR3 region: CASSYQGWFTEAFF.

V gene TRBV6-5 combines with J gene TRBJ2-1; TCRdb gives TRBD1 as the D gene, but with no DNA this cannot be confirmed. This CDR3 comprises 15 residues. Germline-derived CDR1 and CDR2 are MNHEY and SVGAGI. The CDR3 reads CASRLTLRGVNEQFF.

This chain uses TRBV15 with TRBJ2-1; the TCRdb D gene call, TRBD1, has no DNA to confirm it. Germline-derived CDR1 and CDR2 are LNHNV and YYDKDF (reference sequence). This CDR3 has 20 residues. The chain's CDR3 is CATHTITGTGGAYSRNEQFF.

J is TRBJ1-1 and V is TRBV27; the TCRdb call, TRBD1, lacks DNA for checking. The CDR3 is made up of 15 amino acids. Germline V gives CDR1 MNHEY, CDR2 SMNVEV (reference sequence). The CDR3 protein is CASSFPETGESEAFF.

The chain employs TRBV12-3 or TRBV12-4 and TRBJ1-1. This CDR3 is built from 15 residues. The CDR3 loop is CASRGGGQDGTEAFF.

The chain employs TRBV20-1 and TRBJ2-1; checking the TCRdb D call of TRBD1 is not possible without DNA. The CDR3 runs to 15 residues. From germline, CDR1 is DFQATT and CDR2 SNEGSKA (reference sequence). The chain's CDR3 is CSARTGGTSYNEQFF.

The CDR3 loop is CASRDGANVLTF. The genes are TRBV28 and TRBJ2-6. CDR1 and CDR2 (germline): MDHEN, SYDVKM. This CDR3 spans 12 amino acids.

CDR3 residues: CASSSPSGGRAGELFF. V usage is TRBV28 and J usage is TRBJ2-2; TCRdb's D call of TRBD2 is untestable without DNA. Germline loops: CDR1 MDHEN, CDR2 SYDVKM. This CDR3 is built from 16 residues.

The rearrangement joins TRBV24-1 to TRBJ2-1; the TRBD1 assignment by TCRdb is unverifiable without DNA. CDR1 is KGHDR and CDR2 is SFDVKD in the germline V gene. The CDR3 totals 14 residues. The CDR3 here is CATSDFGQGNEQFF.

The chain couples TRBV11-3 to TRBJ2-6; absent DNA, TCRdb's TRBD1 call cannot be checked. The CDR3 has 17 amino acids. CDR1 and CDR2 (germline): SGHNT, YENEEA. The CDR3 is CASITGRGATGANVLTF.

Here the CDR3 reads CASSLASGGPSTDTQYF. J is TRBJ2-3 and V is TRBV7-2; the TCRdb D gene call, TRBD2, has no DNA to confirm it. From germline, CDR1 is SGHTA and CDR2 FQGNSA. The CDR3 spans 17 residues.

The genes are TRBV20-1 and TRBJ2-1; TCRdb names TRBD2, which stays unverified in the absence of DNA. CDR3 length: 15 residues. Germline CDR1 DFQATT, CDR2 SNEGSKA (reference sequence). The CDR3 sequence: CSAPGLAVAYNEQFF.

The chain is built from TRBV7-2 and TRBJ2-7. Germline CDR1 and CDR2: SGHTA and FQGNSA. The CDR3 has 12 amino acids. Here the CDR3 reads CASSLFGYEQYF. The variable domain in full, completed from reference TRBV7-2 and TRBJ2-7, reads GAGVSQSPSNKVTEKGKDVELRCDPISGHTALYWYRQSLGQGLEFLIYFQGNSAPDKSGLPSDRFSAERTGGSVSTLTIQRTQQEDSAVYLCASSLFGYEQYFGPGTRLTVT.